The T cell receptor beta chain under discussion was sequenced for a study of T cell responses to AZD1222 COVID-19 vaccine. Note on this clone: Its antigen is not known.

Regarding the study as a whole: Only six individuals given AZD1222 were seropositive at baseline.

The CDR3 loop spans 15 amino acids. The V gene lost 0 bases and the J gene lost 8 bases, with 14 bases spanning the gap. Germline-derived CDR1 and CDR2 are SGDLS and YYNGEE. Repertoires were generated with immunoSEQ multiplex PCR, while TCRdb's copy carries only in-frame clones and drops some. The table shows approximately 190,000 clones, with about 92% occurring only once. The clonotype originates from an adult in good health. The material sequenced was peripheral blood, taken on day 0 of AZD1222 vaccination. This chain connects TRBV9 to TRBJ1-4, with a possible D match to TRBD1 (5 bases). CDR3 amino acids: CASSVAGAPGEKLFF. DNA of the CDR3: TGTGCCAGCAGCGTAGCTGGGGCGCCGGGGGAAAAACTGTTTTTT.